Shown below are 6 T cell receptor beta chains from a single sample sequenced in a study of Ad26.COV2.S vaccination and SARS-CoV-2 variants (dated by TCRdb to the early 2020s). The treatment or condition label on this specimen signifies: around 19 received Ad26.COV2.S at low or high dose, single or two shots; several received placebo; per-sample allocation not given. Repertoires of vaccine and placebo recipients were sequenced from samples taken on day 63 after the first injection. Libraries came from the immunoSEQ multiplex PCR assay. TCRdb stores this immuneACCESS table with in-frame sequences only. Part of the clones is absent; in the studies checked, under half of the shortfall reflects unresolved V genes, and no reason is known for the rest. The sample table contains fewer than 800,000 clones; only one count was recorded for 89% of them. Approximately 1.5% of the sample is in the top ten clones.

This sample comprised peripheral blood, obtained in a trial of Ad26.COV2.S vaccine versus placebo. These receptors all come from a person between 18 and 65 years old who received the Ad26.COV2.S COVID-19 vaccine or a placebo.

This rearrangement joins TRBV7-2 to TRBJ1-3, with D unclear. The CDR3 spans 14 residues. V was clipped by 4 bases and J by 4 bases, with 11 bases between them. CDR1 SGHTA and CDR2 FQGNSA come from the germline V gene. CDR3 nucleotide sequence: TGTGCCAGCAGCTCTGACCCCGGAGGAAACACCATATATTTT. Its translation: CASSSDPGGNTIYF.

Only one count was recorded for this clone. The chain couples TRBV27 to TRBJ2-7; TRBD1 is a possible D gene (5 bases). The CDR3 totals 13 residues. Per germline, CDR1 MNHEY and CDR2 SMNVEV (reference sequence). Trimming removed 6 bases at V and 6 bases at J, with 15 bases between. The CDR3 bases are TGTGCCAGCAGCGTAGGGGAACTTGGCGAGCAGTACTTC. Protein sequence: CASSVGELGEQYF.

The V and J genes are TRBV11-2 and TRBJ2-3; TRBD2 matches at 10 bases. V shed 11 bases, J shed 5 bases, and the junction held 7 bases outside the gene matches. The CDR3 extends over 13 amino acids. The germline CDR1 and CDR2 sequences are SGHAT and FQNNGV. Written as DNA, the CDR3 is TGTGCCGCAGCGGGGGGGCCAGTAGATACGCAGTATTTT. Translated: CAAAGGPVDTQYF.

This chain uses TRBV2 with TRBJ1-2; possible D gene TRBD1, 6 bases. The CDR3 is made up of 14 amino acids. Deletions cut 5 bases from V and 4 bases from J, with 14 bases between. Germline assignment: CDR1 SNHLY and CDR2 FYNNEI. The CDR3 sequence is CASSSHREGYGYTF. Here the CDR3 DNA reads TGTGCCAGCAGTTCTCACAGGGAGGGCTATGGCTACACCTTC.

This chain joins TRBV10-3 and TRBJ2-4, with TRBD1 as a possible D gene (6 bases). In germline, CDR1 is ENHRY, CDR2 SYGVKD. The CDR3 is 15 amino acids. Trimming removed 5 bases from V and 0 bases from J, with 11 bases in between. CDR3 residues: CAISSPDRAKNIQYF. Here the CDR3 DNA reads TGTGCCATCAGTAGCCCGGACAGAGCCAAAAACATTCAGTACTTC.

The rearrangement uses TRBV7-9 and TRBJ1-6; unclear D gene. The CDR3 length is 13 residues. Germline V gives CDR1 SEHNR, CDR2 FQNEAQ (reference sequence). The CDR3 sequence is CPTDPTGNSPLHF. DNA for the CDR3: TGTCCGACGGACCCGACGGGTAATTCACCCCTCCACTTT.